This T cell receptor beta chain was sequenced in a study of T cell clonotyping in hematopoietic cell transplantation. Germline CDR1 is MNHNS and CDR2 is SASEGT. This CDR3 is 14 amino acids long. Unmatched junction bases numbered 4, after V lost 8 bases and J lost 2 bases. A note on this clone: Its antigen remains unidentified.

TCRdb keeps only in-frame clones here, not all; method: immunoSEQ multiplex PCR. The sample records some 6,500 clones, roughly 90% being singletons. Whole-study findings and limits: Graft donor and pretransplant recipient Inverse Simpson Index values predicted broader posttransplant TCR diversity. Pathologically expanded recipient clonotypes increased progressively from day 30 to day 180 as diversity fell. At the given depth, recipient repertoires were over 97% de novo clonotypes. Cells were unsorted, so CD4 and CD8 contributions were not separated.

The source is a female patient aged 50-60 years who had an allogeneic stem cell transplant from an unrelated donor, so the T cells may come from the graft donor. Some clones in this sample may be carry-over from other donors' samples. Sequenced material: peripheral blood mononuclear cells, taken 180 days after allogeneic stem cell transplant. V gene TRBV6-1 combines with J gene TRBJ2-2; 8 bases line up with TRBD1. CDR3 bases: TGTGCCAGCTTGGACAGGGTTAACACCGGGGAGCTGTTTTTT. This gives the protein CASLDRVNTGELFF.